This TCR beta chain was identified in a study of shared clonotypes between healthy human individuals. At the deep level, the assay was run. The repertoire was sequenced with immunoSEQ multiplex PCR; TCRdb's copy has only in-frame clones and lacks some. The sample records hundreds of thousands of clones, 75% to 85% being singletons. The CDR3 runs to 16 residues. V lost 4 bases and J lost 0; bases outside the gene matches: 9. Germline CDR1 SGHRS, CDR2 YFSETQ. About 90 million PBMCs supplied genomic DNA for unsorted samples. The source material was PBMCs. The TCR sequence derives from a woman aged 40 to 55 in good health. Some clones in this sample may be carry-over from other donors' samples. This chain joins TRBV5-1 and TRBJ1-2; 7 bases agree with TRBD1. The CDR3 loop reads CASSPATGTANYGYTF. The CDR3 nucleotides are TGCGCCAGCAGCCCCGCGACAGGGACAGCTAACTATGGCTACACCTTC.